The 5 T cell receptor beta chains in this list originate from one sample, sequenced in a study of vaccination effects on CD4 cells after COVID-19. These receptors lack a known antigen. Using immunoSEQ multiplex PCR, the repertoire was profiled, and TCRdb retains in-frame clones only, with some absent. The repertoire has about 54,000 clones, approximately 70% of them found once; the top ten carry about 17%. Before sequencing, viral peptide pools were used by the ViraFEST assay to expand antigen-specific CD4+ T cells. Cultured cells yielded isolated CD4+ T cells after 10 to 11 days. Vaccine recipients lacked prior SARS-CoV-2 infection and had negative nucleocapsid antibodies. Sequences were derived from CD4+ T cells from PBMCs cultured with SARS-CoV-2 spike peptides, sampled before COVID-19 vaccination. All receptors come from a human donor who received a COVID-19 vaccine.

This clone was recorded only once. The CDR3 DNA reads as TGTGCCAGCACCCGGCCCGGGACGGCTTATAATGAAAAACTGTTTTTT. Amino acid sequence: CASTRPGTAYNEKLFF. The chain links TRBV2 to TRBJ1-4; tentatively, D is TRBD1 (5 bases). Trimming removed 7 bases from V and 4 bases from J, with 19 bases in between. The germline V gene encodes CDR1 SNHLY and CDR2 FYNNEI. The CDR3 sequence is 16 residues long.

This chain uses TRBV18 with TRBJ2-2; no reliable D call. Trimming removed 5 bases from V and 1 base from J, with 8 bases in between. The CDR3 is 14 amino acids. Germline assignment: CDR1 KGHSH and CDR2 LQKENI. CDR3 sequence (DNA): TGTGCCAGCTCATCGCAAATGAACACCGGGGAGCTGTTTTTT. Encoded protein: CASSSQMNTGELFF. The whole variable domain, filled in from reference TRBV18 and TRBJ2-2, reads NAGVMQNPRHLVRRRGQEARLRCSPMKGHSHVYWYRQLPEEGLKFMVYLQKENIIDESGMPKERFSAEFPKEGPSILRIQQVVRGDSAAYFCASSSQMNTGELFFGEGSRLTVL.

The V call is TRBV6-2 or TRBV6-3, the J call TRBJ2-3; 14 bases are shared with TRBD2. Unmatched junction bases numbered 3, after V lost 6 bases and J lost 4 bases. The CDR3 has 15 residues. Germline CDR1 reads MNHEY; CDR2 reads SVGEGT. This CDR3 is CASSSGLAGADTQYF. DNA for the CDR3: TGTGCCAGCAGCTCGGGACTAGCGGGAGCAGATACGCAGTATTTT.

The J gene is TRBJ2-1, the V gene TRBV18, with D tentatively TRBD1 (6 bases). This CDR3 spans 16 amino acids. Looked up from germline, CDR1 is KGHSH and CDR2 is LQKENI. With 3 bases removed from V and 1 base from J, the gap between germline ends came to 13 bases. The CDR3 nucleotides read TGTGCCAGCTCACCCATACAGGGTGGTTCCTACAATGAGCAGTTCTTC. Translating gives CASSPIQGGSYNEQFF.

This sequence joins TRBV4-3 and TRBJ1-6, with TRBD1 as a possible D gene (5 bases). The CDR3 has 15 amino acids. V gave up 0 bases and J gave up 7 bases, with 10 bases separating them. CDR1 and CDR2 (germline): LGHNA, YSLEER. The CDR3 here is CASSQDRAGNSPLHF. CDR3 in DNA: TGCGCCAGCAGCCAAGACAGGGCAGGGAATTCACCCCTCCACTTT.